The T cell receptor (beta chain) under discussion was sequenced for a study of PD-1 blockade in classical Hodgkin lymphoma. Overall study results and limits: Possibly reflecting disease activity or prior therapy, repertoire differences have causes that remain undefined. Newly diagnosed patients had diversity similar to the baseline diversity of complete responders. The study reported lower baseline TCR diversity in newly diagnosed patients than in healthy donors.

The CDR3 covers 16 residues. The junction had 8 bases not matched to a gene; V was cut back by 4 bases and J by 5 bases. Germline V lookup: CDR1 SNHLY, CDR2 FYNNEI. The assay was immunoSEQ multiplex PCR, and TCRdb's table has in-frame clones only and misses some. The data show 96,000 or so clones, with just over 90% seen just once and approximately 2% held by the top ten. This clone has a single count. Antigen: not known. Time point noted: cycle 4 day 1 (C4D1), after 6 weeks of nivolumab. Every patient experienced relapse after autologous stem cell transplantation, and brentuximab vedotin exposure varied. Complete response, partial response or progressive disease constituted the best responses recorded.

This TCR came from a human donor with classical Hodgkin lymphoma. The source was peripheral blood mononuclear cells (PBMCs), collected before the fourth cycle of nivolumab. The chain is built from TRBV2 and TRBJ2-1, with TRBD2 matching 10 bases. The CDR3 nucleotides read TGTGCCAGCAGTGGGTTCCTAGCGGGAGTAAACAATGAGCAGTTCTTC. Its protein is CASSGFLAGVNNEQFF.